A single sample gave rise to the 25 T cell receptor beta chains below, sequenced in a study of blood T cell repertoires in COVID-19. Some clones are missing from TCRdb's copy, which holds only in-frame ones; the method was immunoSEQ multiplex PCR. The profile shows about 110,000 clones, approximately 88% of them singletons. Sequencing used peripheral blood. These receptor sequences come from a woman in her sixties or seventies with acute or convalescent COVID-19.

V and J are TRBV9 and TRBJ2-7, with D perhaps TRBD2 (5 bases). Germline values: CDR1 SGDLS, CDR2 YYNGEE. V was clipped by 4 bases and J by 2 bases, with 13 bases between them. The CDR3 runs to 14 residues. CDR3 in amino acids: CASSPSIRAYEQYF. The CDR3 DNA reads TGTGCCAGCAGCCCTAGCATCAGAGCCTACGAGCAGTACTTC.

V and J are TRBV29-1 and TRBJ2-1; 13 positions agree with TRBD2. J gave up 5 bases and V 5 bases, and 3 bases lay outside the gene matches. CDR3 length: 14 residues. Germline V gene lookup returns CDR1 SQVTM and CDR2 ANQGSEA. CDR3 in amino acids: CSVLGLAGHNEQFF. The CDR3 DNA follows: TGCAGCGTTTTGGGACTAGCGGGGCACAATGAGCAGTTCTTC.

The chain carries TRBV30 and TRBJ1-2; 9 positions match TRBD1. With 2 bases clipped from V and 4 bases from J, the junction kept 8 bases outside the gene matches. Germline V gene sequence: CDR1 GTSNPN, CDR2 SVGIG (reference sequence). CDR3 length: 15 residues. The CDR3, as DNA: TGTGCCTGGAGTCCCGGGACAGGGTTTGGCTATGGCTACACCTTC. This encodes CAWSPGTGFGYGYTF.

In DNA, the CDR3 is TGCAGCGTGAAGGCACGGGACAGATCCTACGAGCAGTACTTC. Encoded protein: CSVKARDRSYEQYF. This sequence joins TRBV29-1 and TRBJ2-7; TRBD1 agrees at 7 bases. This CDR3 is 14 amino acids long. Germline assignment: CDR1 SQVTM and CDR2 ANQGSEA. V lost 6 bases to trimming and J lost 1 base; unmatched junction nucleotides: 9.

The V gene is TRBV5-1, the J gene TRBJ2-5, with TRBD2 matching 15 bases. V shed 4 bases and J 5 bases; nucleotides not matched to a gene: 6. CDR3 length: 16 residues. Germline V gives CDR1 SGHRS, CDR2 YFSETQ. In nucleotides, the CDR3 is TGCGCCAGCAGCCGGACTAGCGGGGGGGCCGGGGAGACCCAGTACTTC. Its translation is CASSRTSGGAGETQYF.

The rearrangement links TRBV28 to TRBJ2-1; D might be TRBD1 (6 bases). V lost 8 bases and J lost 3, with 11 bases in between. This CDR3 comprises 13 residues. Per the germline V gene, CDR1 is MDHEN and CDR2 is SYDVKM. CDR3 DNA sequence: TGTGCCAGCGACAGGACAAACTACAATGAGCAGTTCTTC. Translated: CASDRTNYNEQFF.

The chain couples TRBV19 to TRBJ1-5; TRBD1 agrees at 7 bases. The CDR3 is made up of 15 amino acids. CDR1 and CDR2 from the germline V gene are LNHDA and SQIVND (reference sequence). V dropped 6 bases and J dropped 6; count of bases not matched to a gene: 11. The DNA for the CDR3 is TGTGCCAGTAGGAAAGGACAGGAGGTAGGTCAGCCCCAGCATTTT. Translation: CASRKGQEVGQPQHF.

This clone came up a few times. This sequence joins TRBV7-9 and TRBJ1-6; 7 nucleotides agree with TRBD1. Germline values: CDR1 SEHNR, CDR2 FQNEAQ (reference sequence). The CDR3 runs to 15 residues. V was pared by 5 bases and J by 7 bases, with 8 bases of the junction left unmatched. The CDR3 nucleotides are TGTGCCAGCAGCCCACTGACAGGGATGAATTCACCCCTCCACTTT. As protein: CASSPLTGMNSPLHF.

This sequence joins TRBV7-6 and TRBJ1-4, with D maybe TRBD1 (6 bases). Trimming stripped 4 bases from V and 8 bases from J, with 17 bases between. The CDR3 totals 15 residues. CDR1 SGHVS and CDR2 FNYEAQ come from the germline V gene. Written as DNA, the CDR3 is TGTGCCAGCAGCTCAGGCGGGGGGCTGGGGGAAAAACTGTTTTTT. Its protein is CASSSGGGLGEKLFF.

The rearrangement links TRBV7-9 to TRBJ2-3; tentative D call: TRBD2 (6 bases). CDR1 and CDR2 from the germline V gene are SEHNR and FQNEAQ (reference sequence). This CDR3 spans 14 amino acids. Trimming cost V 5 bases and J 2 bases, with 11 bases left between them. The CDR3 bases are TGTGCCAGCAGCCTTGGACTAAACACAGATACGCAGTATTTT. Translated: CASSLGLNTDTQYF.

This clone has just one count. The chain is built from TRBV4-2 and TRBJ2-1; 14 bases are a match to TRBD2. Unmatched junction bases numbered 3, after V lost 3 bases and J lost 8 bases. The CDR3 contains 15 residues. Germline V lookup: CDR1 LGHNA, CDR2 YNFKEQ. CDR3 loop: CASSQGLAGAHEQFF. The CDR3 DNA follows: TGTGCCAGCAGCCAGGGACTAGCGGGAGCGCATGAGCAGTTCTTC.

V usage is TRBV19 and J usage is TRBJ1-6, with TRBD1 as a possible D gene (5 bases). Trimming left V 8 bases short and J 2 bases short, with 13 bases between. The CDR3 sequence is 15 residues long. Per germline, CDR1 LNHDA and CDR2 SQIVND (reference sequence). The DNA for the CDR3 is TGTGCCAGTGGGGCCGATGGAGCCTATAATTCACCCCTCCACTTT. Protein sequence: CASGADGAYNSPLHF.

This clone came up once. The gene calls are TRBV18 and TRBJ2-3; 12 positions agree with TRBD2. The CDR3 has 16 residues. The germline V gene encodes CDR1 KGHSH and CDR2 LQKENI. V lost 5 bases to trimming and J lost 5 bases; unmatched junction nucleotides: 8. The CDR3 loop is CASSSTSGGPQDTQYF. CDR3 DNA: TGTGCCAGCTCATCCACTAGCGGGGGGCCGCAAGATACGCAGTATTTT.

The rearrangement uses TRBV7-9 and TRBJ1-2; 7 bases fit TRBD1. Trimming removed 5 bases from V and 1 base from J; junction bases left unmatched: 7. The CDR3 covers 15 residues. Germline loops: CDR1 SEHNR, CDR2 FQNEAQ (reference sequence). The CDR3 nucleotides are TGTGCCAGCAGCCCACAGGGGTTGGGTAACTATGGCTACACCTTC. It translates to CASSPQGLGNYGYTF.

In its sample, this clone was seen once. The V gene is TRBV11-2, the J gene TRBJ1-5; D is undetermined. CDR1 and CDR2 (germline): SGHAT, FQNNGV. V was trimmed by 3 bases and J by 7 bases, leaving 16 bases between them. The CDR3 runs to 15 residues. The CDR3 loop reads CASSLGRRLDQPQHF. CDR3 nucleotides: TGTGCCAGCAGCTTGGGCAGGAGGTTGGACCAGCCCCAGCATTTT.

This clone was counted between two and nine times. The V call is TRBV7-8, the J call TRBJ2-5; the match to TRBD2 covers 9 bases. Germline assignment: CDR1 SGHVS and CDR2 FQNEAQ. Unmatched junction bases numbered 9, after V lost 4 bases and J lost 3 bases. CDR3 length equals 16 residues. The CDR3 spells CASSSSGGRAKETQYF. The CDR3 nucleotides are TGTGCCAGCAGCTCCTCCGGCGGGAGGGCCAAAGAGACCCAGTACTTC.

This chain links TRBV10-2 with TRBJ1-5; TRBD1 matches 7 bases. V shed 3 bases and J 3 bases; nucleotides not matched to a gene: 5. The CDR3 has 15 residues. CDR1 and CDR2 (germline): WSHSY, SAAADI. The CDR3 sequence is CASSDPTGVNQPQHF. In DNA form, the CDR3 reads TGCGCCAGCAGTGATCCCACAGGGGTCAATCAGCCCCAGCATTTT.

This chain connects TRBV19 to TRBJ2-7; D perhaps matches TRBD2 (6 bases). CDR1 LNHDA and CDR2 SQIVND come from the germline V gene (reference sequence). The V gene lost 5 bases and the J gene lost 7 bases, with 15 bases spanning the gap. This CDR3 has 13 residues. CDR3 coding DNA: TGTGCCAGTAGTCTCCCCCCTGCGGGGGAGCAGTACTTC. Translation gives CASSLPPAGEQYF.

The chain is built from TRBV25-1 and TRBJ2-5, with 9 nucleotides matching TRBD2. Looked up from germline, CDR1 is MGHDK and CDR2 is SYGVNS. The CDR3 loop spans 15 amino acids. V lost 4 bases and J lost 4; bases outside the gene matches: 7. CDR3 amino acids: CASSAGGGARETQYF. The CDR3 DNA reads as TGTGCCAGCAGTGCGGGCGGGGGGGCCAGAGAGACCCAGTACTTC.

In DNA form, the CDR3 reads TGTGCCAGCAGCGGACAGGGGTCTGGAAACACCATATATTTT. It codes for CASSGQGSGNTIYF. The chain is built from TRBV9 and TRBJ1-3; 8 nucleotides line up with TRBD1. The trim removed 3 bases at V and 1 base at J, leaving 0 bases unmatched. Germline V gene data show CDR1 as SGDLS and CDR2 as YYNGEE. The CDR3 is 14 residues long.

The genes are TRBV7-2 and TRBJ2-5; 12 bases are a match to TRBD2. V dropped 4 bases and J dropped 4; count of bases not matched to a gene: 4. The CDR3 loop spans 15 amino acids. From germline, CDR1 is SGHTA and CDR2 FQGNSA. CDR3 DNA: TGTGCCAGCAGCTCGACTAGCGGGGGTAGAGAGACCCAGTACTTC. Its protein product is CASSSTSGGRETQYF.

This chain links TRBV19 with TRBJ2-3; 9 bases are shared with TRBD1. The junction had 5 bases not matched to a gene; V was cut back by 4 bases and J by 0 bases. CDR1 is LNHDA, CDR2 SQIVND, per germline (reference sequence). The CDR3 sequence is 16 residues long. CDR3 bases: TGTGCCAGTAGTAGGACAGGGGAGGTTAGCACAGATACGCAGTATTTT. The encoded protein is CASSRTGEVSTDTQYF.

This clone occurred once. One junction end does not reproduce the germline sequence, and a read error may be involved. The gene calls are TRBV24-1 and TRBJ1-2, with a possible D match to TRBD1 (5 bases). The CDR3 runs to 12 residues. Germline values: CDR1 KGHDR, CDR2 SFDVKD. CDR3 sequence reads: CATSDQSRDFFF. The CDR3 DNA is TGTGCCACCAGTGACCAAAGCCGGGACTTCTTTTTC.

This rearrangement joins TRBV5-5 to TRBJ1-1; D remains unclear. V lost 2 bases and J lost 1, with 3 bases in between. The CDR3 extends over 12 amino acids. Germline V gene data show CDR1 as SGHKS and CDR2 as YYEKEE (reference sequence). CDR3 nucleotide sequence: TGTGCCAGCAGCTTCGGGAACACTGAAGCTTTCTTT. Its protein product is CASSFGNTEAFF.

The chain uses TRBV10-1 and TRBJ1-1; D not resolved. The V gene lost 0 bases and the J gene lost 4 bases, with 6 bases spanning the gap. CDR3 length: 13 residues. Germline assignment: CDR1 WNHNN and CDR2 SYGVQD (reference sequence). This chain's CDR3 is CASSESSFTEAFF. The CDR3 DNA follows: TGCGCCAGCAGTGAGTCCTCCTTCACTGAAGCTTTCTTT.